This T cell receptor (beta chain) was obtained from a study of blood T cells in healthy people across ages. Study-wide points: Older age went with lower TCR beta diversity per million T cells, in a roughly linear way.

A sample-barcoded 5' primer and a J-beta primer mix were used in a second PCR of about 7 to 12 cycles. Carrying 12 random nucleotides, a template-switch adaptor labeled each individual cDNA molecule. TCRdb re-analysed the 5' RACE reads in MiXCR, keeping a single row per CDR3 protein. The sample yields some 900,000 distinct CDR3 sequences, under 50% seen once. Remarks on this clonotype: The target antigen is unknown.

The CDR3 has 16 residues. Germline assignment: CDR1 MDHEN and CDR2 SYDVKM. Peripheral blood was drawn, approximately 10 milliliters per donor. The total RNA that was extracted per sample amounted to at least 5.5 micrograms. The V call is TRBV28, the J call TRBJ2-4, with TRBD2 as a possible D gene (6 bases). The J call is doubtful: the DNA matches TRBJ2-5 better. The TCR was taken from a man under 40 in good health. The material sequenced was blood. The CDR3 DNA sequence: TGTGCCAGCAGTTTAGGAGGGTACGTCGCACAAGAGACCCAGTACTTC. Translated, it gives CASSLGGYVAQETQYF.